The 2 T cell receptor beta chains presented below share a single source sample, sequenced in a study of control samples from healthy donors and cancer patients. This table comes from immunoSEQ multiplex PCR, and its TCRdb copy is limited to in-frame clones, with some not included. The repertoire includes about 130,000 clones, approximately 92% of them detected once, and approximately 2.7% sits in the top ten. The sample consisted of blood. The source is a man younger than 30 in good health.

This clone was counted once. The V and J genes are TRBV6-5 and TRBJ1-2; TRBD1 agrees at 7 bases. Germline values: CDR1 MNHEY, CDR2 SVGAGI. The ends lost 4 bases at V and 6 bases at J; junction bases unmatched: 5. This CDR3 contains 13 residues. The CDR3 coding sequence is TGTGCCAGCAGTTTCACAGGGGCCGATGGCTACACCTTC. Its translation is CASSFTGADGYTF.

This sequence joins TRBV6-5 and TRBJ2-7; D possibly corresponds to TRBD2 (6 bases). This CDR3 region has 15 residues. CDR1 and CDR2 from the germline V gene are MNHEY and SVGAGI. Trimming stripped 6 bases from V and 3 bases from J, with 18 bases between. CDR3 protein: CASRALGGGSYEQYF. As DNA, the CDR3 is TGTGCCAGCAGAGCCCTGGGGGGTGGCAGCTACGAGCAGTACTTC.